Listed below are T cell receptor beta chains from one sample, sequenced in a study of blood T cell repertoires in COVID-19. The protocol was immunoSEQ multiplex PCR, while the TCRdb copy is restricted to in-frame clones and leaves out a portion. The sample yields around 250,000 clones, 84% seen once. Sequencing was done on a sample of peripheral blood. The receptor set was obtained from a middle-aged woman who had recovered from COVID-19. CDR3s include the opening cysteine and the closing phenylalanine or tryptophan. D genes are given only for firm matches. Clone size, where shown, is once, few, many, or a class for clones that have expanded.

TRBV6-2/TRBV6-3,TRBJ2-7,few,.,TGTGCCAGCAGTTACGGGGGGTTGGCCTCCTACGAGCAGTACTTC,CASSYGGLASYEQYF
TRBV2,TRBJ1-2,.,.,TGTGCCAGCAGTGAAGGGGGGGGACAAGTCTATGGCTACACCTTC,CASSEGGGQVYGYTF
TRBV2,TRBJ2-7,.,.,TGTGCCAGCAGTGATGACGGCGGGGTGAAGTACTTC,CASSDDGGVKYF
TRBV11-2,TRBJ1-6,few,.,TGTGCCAGCAGTTCCATCCGGGGGGAGACGTCCCTCCACTTT,CASSSIRGETSLHF
TRBV7-2,TRBJ1-5,.,TRBD1,TGTGCCAGCAGCTCTGGACAGGGGGCGGGCAATCAGCCCCAGCATTTT,CASSSGQGAGNQPQHF
TRBV28,TRBJ1-3,.,.,TGTGCCAGCAGCGTCGGGGGTACTGGAAACACCATATATTTT,CASSVGGTGNTIYF
TRBV3-1/TRBV3-2,TRBJ2-7,.,.,TGTGCCAGCAGCCAAACCCGGGACTCAATCTACGAGCAGTACTTC,CASSQTRDSIYEQYF
TRBV19,TRBJ1-4,once,.,TGTGCCAGTAGTATAGATGCGCGGGGCGCGGAAAAACTGTTTTTT,CASSIDARGAEKLFF
TRBV3-1/TRBV3-2,TRBJ2-7,.,.,TGTGCCAGCAGCCAAGATCACCAGACTTACTTCTACGAGCAGTACTTC,CASSQDHQTYFYEQYF
TRBV28,TRBJ2-3,.,TRBD2,TGTGCCAGCAGTTCTAGCGGGGGGGCCGTAGATACGCAGTATTTT,CASSSSGGAVDTQYF
TRBV19,TRBJ1-2,.,.,TGTGCCAGTAGTAGGGGGCTTTATGGCTACACCTTC,CASSRGLYGYTF
TRBV9,TRBJ1-5,few,TRBD1,TGTGCCAGCAGCCCGACAGGGGCTCAGCCCCAGCATTTT,CASSPTGAQPQHF
TRBV2,TRBJ1-6,.,.,TGTGCCAGCAGGACAGAAGGATATAATTCACCCCTCCACTTT,CASRTEGYNSPLHF
TRBV2,TRBJ1-2,few,.,TGTGCCAGCAGTGAAACCGCGGACAGAGGACGTGTTGGCTACACCTTC,CASSETADRGRVGYTF
TRBV28,TRBJ2-1,.,TRBD2,TGTGCCAGCAAGCTAGCGGACTCCTACAATGAGCAGTTCTTC,CASKLADSYNEQFF
TRBV7-9,TRBJ1-4,.,.,TGTGCCAGCACTGCAGCGGGAGGGGCGAGGGAAAAACTGTTTTTT,CASTAAGGAREKLFF
TRBV2,TRBJ2-1,.,TRBD2,TGTGCCAGCCGCGGGACTAGCGGGGGGGTGTATGAGCAGTTCTTC,CASRGTSGGVYEQFF
TRBV28,TRBJ1-5,.,TRBD1,TGTGCCAGCAGATACAGGGGATACGATCAGCCCCAGCATTTT,CASRYRGYDQPQHF
TRBV25-1,TRBJ1-2,.,.,TGTGCCAGCAGTGAATTCTGGGCTCGAGGCTACACCTTC,CASSEFWARGYTF
TRBV3-1/TRBV3-2,TRBJ1-2,.,TRBD1,TGTGCCAGCAGCCCCTCGACAGGGAGCTTGTATGGCTACACCTTC,CASSPSTGSLYGYTF
TRBV28,TRBJ2-3,.,.,TGTGCCAGCGTCAAAGCCGATACGCAGTATTTT,CASVKADTQYF
TRBV3-1/TRBV3-2,TRBJ2-7,once,TRBD2,TGTGCCAGCAGCCGCACGGCGGGGGGCTACGAGCAGTACTTC,CASSRTAGGYEQYF
TRBV19,TRBJ1-1,.,TRBD1,TGTGCCAGTAGTATTCCCCTGGGACAGGGGACGAACACTGAAGCTTTCTTT,CASSIPLGQGTNTEAFF
TRBV24-1,TRBJ2-5,.,.,TGTGCCACCAGTGACTCCTACCAAGAGACCCAGTACTTC,CATSDSYQETQYF
TRBV4-1,TRBJ1-6,.,.,TGCGCCAGCAGCCAAGAACAGGGTAATAATTCACCCCTCCACTTT,CASSQEQGNNSPLHF
TRBV7-9,TRBJ2-2,.,TRBD1,TGTGCCAGCAGCTTATACAGGGGCCACCCCGGGGAGCTGTTTTTT,CASSLYRGHPGELFF
TRBV2,TRBJ2-2,.,.,TGTGCCAGCAGGGGGGAAGGGGGAACTGCCGGGGAGCTGTTTTTT,CASRGEGGTAGELFF
TRBV19,TRBJ1-5,.,TRBD1,TGTGCCAGTAGTGTCCTGCGACCGGGACAGGGCTATCAGCCCCAGCATTTT,CASSVLRPGQGYQPQHF
TRBV27,TRBJ2-7,once,.,TGTGCCAGCAGTTCGGGACAGCGGAACGGGGGCGAGCAGTACTTC,CASSSGQRNGGEQYF
TRBV2,TRBJ1-6,.,TRBD1,TGTGCCAGCAGTGTGGGACAGTCAAATTCACCCCTCCACTTT,CASSVGQSNSPLHF
TRBV6-5,TRBJ1-5,.,TRBD1,TGTGCCAGCAGTCGGACAGGGGTTTCCCCCCAGCATTTT,CASSRTGVSPQHF
TRBV7-9,TRBJ1-1,.,.,TGTGCCAGCAGCGCCCTACAGGGTTTTATCACTGAAGCTTTCTTT,CASSALQGFITEAFF
TRBV7-9,TRBJ2-1,.,TRBD2,TGTGCCAGCAGCTTGCGGGGGTACGAGCAGTTCTTC,CASSLRGYEQFF
TRBV11-3,TRBJ1-2,.,.,TGTGCCAGCAGCTTTTACGGCAGGGGAGCTAACTATGGCTACACCTTC,CASSFYGRGANYGYTF
TRBV19,TRBJ1-1,.,.,TGTGCCACTACGTACGGACCGGCGGGGGGGAACACTGAAGCTTTCTTT,CATTYGPAGGNTEAFF
TRBV30,TRBJ1-5,.,.,TGTGCCTGGAGTGTGGAGGTATCGCCCCAGCATTTT,CAWSVEVSPQHF
TRBV7-9,TRBJ2-2,.,TRBD1,TGTGCCAGCAGCTTACCGGACAGGGAAAACACCGGGGAGCTGTTTTTT,CASSLPDRENTGELFF
TRBV2,TRBJ2-2,.,.,TGTGCCAGCATGAAAGGGGAAGTTACCGGGGAGCTGTTTTTT,CASMKGEVTGELFF
TRBV24-1,TRBJ2-1,.,.,TGTGCCACCATGGCGGGTACTTACAATGAGCAGTTCTTC,CATMAGTYNEQFF
TRBV25-1,TRBJ2-7,.,.,TGTGCCAGCAGTGAACTCCGAACAGCTTCCTCCTACGAGCAGTACTTC,CASSELRTASSYEQYF
TRBV29-1,TRBJ2-1,once,.,TGCAGCGTTGAAGATCGACTCTTCTCCTACAATGAGCAGTTCTTC,CSVEDRLFSYNEQFF
TRBV28,TRBJ2-7,.,.,TGTGCCAGCAGATCCGGGACACCCTCCTACGAGCAGTACTTC,CASRSGTPSYEQYF
TRBV2,TRBJ2-2,few,TRBD1,TGTGCCAGCAGTGGAATAGGGACAGGGGGCACCGGGGAGCTGTTTTTT,CASSGIGTGGTGELFF
TRBV30,TRBJ2-7,.,TRBD1,TGTGCCTGGAGGCCGACAGGGAGCTCCTACGAGCAGTACTTC,CAWRPTGSSYEQYF
TRBV5-1,TRBJ2-3,.,TRBD2,TGCGCCAGCAGCTTTGGTAGCGGGGGGGCCAGAGATACGCAGTATTTT,CASSFGSGGARDTQYF
TRBV5-5,TRBJ2-7,.,.,TGTGCCAGCAGTGAGGCTGACGAGCAGTACTTC,CASSEADEQYF
TRBV2,TRBJ2-1,.,.,TGTGCCAGCACTGAAGACAGGTGGGCCTACAATGAGCAGTTCTTC,CASTEDRWAYNEQFF
TRBV18,TRBJ2-5,once,TRBD2,TGTGCCAGCTCACCCGCCGGGACTACCTTTAAAGAGACCCAGTACTTC,CASSPAGTTFKETQYF
TRBV7-2,TRBJ2-1,.,.,TGTGCCAGCAGCTTAGAAGCGCTGCGCCTCCTAACCTACAATGAGCAGTTCTTC,CASSLEALRLLTYNEQFF
TRBV6-4,TRBJ2-1,.,TRBD1,TGTGCCAGCAGAACCAGACAGGGGGATAATGTTGTGCAGTTCTTC,CASRTRQGDNVVQFF
TRBV19,TRBJ1-1,few,TRBD1,TGTGCCAGTGGGCCGGGACAGGGGGGGTTGTACACTGAAGCTTTCTTT,CASGPGQGGLYTEAFF
TRBV5-4,TRBJ1-3,.,.,TGTGCCAGCAGCTTGGATAGAGGAAACACCATATATTTT,CASSLDRGNTIYF
TRBV3-1/TRBV3-2,TRBJ2-5,.,TRBD1,TGTGCCAGCAGCGGGGGACAGGGACGGTACTTC,CASSGGQGRYF
TRBV30,TRBJ2-4,.,TRBD2,TGTGCCTGGAGTAAACTAGCGGGGGGGCAAAACATTCAGTACTTC,CAWSKLAGGQNIQYF
TRBV3-1/TRBV3-2,TRBJ1-6,few,.,TGTGCCAGCAGCCAATTCTTGGCGGGGGATCGCAATTCACCCCTCCACTTT,CASSQFLAGDRNSPLHF
TRBV3-1/TRBV3-2,TRBJ2-7,.,.,TGTGCCAGCAGCCAATCTCCGAGACACGAGTACTACGAGCAGTACTTC,CASSQSPRHEYYEQYF
TRBV30,TRBJ1-5,.,.,TGTGCCTGGAGTCTTGGAGGCAATCAGCCCCAGCATTTT,CAWSLGGNQPQHF
TRBV9,TRBJ2-2,.,.,TGTGCCAGCAGCGTAGTTCCAGGGAACACCGGGGAGCTGTTTTTT,CASSVVPGNTGELFF
TRBV6-5,TRBJ1-6,once,TRBD1,TGTGCCAGCAGACGGTGGACAGGGAATAATTCACCCCTCCACTTT,CASRRWTGNNSPLHF